This T cell receptor (beta chain) was sequenced in a study of blood T cell repertoires in COVID-19. Across the whole study: Some COVID-19 samples were acute and others convalescent; all came from the United States, Italy and Spain. The cDNA or gDNA used as material had been derived from T cells, B-cell-depleted T cells, or PBMCs.

As processed by the authors: Reference gene primer amplification in the assay estimated nucleated cell counts. Profiling relied on immunoSEQ multiplex PCR, and the TCRdb table lists in-frame clones only, not all of them. The V and J calls and the clone size are those of that table, but D and trimming were determined from the DNA. The data contain about 230,000 clones, roughly 80% of them singletons. Germline-derived CDR1 and CDR2 are SGHNT and YYREEE (reference sequence). The CDR3 has 15 amino acids. The V gene end was trimmed by 4 bases and the J gene end by 6 bases; junction bases not matched to a gene: 7. This clone was seen more than once but under ten times.

Source material: peripheral blood. This TCR was recovered from an elderly woman with acute or convalescent COVID-19. V is TRBV5-4 and J is TRBJ1-6, with 7 positions matching TRBD1. The CDR3 DNA reads TGTGCCAGCAGCAATAGACAGGGTGGTAATTCACCCCTCCACTTT. As protein: CASSNRQGGNSPLHF.